The TCR beta chain described here comes from a study of tumor and adjacent non-tumor tissue in lung cancer. Study observations and caveats: TCR diversity was significantly greater in tumor than normal lung tissue. In normal lung, the top 100 clones were significantly more dominant than in tumor.

No cell sorting was done before RNA was extracted from the tissue. Distant lung tissue was collected more than 3 cm away from the tumor edge. TCRbeta libraries were built with three rounds of nested PCR, modified from ARM-PCR. TCRdb independently ran MiXCR on the multiplex PCR reads; one entry per CDR3 protein. In the table there are about 50,000 distinct CDR3 sequences, 74% of which are singletons. As for this clonotype: The antigen is undetermined. The junction departs from the called germline gene at one end, perhaps through a read error.

Germline values: CDR1 SEHNR, CDR2 FQNEAQ (reference sequence). The CDR3 consists of 17 residues. The specimen sequenced was distant non-tumor lung tissue. The chain joins TRBV7-9 to TRBJ2-1; the D gene could be TRBD1 or TRBD2 (6 bases each). The clonotype comes from a woman aged 55-70 years with non-small cell lung cancer. The CDR3 DNA follows: TGTGCCAGCAGCTTACTGCTGATTGGTAGGGGGGTAGATGAGCAGCTCTTC. It yields the protein CASSLLLIGRGVDEQLF. Based on the CDR3 plus reference TRBV7-9 and TRBJ2-1, the full variable domain is DTGVSQNPRHKITKRGQNVTFRCDPISEHNRLYWYRQTLGQGPEFLTYFQNEAQLEKSRLLSDRFSAERPKGSFSTLEIQRTEQGDSAMYLCASSLLLIGRGVDEQLFGPGTRLTVL.